A few counts support the clone carrying this T cell receptor beta chain. These data belong to a study of T-cell reconstitution after alpha-beta-depleted transplantation in children. Researchers prepared the TCRbeta library using unique molecular identifiers, the study reports. A single record per CDR3 protein comes from TCRdb applying MiXCR to the PCR reads. The profile covers around 380,000 distinct CDR3 sequences, with roughly 11% appearing a single time and roughly 5.5% taken by the ten largest. The V end was cut by 5 bases, the J end by 3 bases, with 10 bases between. This CDR3 is 14 amino acids long.

Source: PBMCs from the stem cell graft donor, taken from the stem cell graft. This clonotype was sampled from a human donor who donated a stem cell graft to a child with acute myeloid leukemia. V and J are TRBV12-3 or TRBV12-4 and TRBJ2-2; D is uncertain. The CDR3 nucleotides read TGTGCCAGCAGTGTCTGGGGTGACACCGGGGAGCTGTTTTTT. It encodes CASSVWGDTGELFF.